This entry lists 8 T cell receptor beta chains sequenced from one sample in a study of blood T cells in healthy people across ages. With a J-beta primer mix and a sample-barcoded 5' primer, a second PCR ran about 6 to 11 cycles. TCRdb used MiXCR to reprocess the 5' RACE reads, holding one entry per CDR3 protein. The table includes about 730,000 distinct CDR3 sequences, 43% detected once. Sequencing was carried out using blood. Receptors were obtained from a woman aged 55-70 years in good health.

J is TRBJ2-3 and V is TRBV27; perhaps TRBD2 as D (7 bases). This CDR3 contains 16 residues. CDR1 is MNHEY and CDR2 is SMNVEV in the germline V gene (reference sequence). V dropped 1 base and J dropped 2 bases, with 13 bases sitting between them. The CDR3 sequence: CASSLLGRGATDTQYF. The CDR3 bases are TGTGCCAGCAGTTTATTGGGACGGGGGGCCACAGATACGCAGTATTTT.

The CDR3 spells CASKDGAGELFF. CDR3 sequence (DNA): TGTGCCAGCAAGGACGGTGCCGGGGAGCTGTTTTTT. The V gene is TRBV6-5, the J gene TRBJ2-2; D is unclear. Germline V gives CDR1 MNHEY, CDR2 SVGAGI. The V and J ends lost 7 bases and 6 bases respectively, with 9 bases between them. The CDR3 contains 12 residues.

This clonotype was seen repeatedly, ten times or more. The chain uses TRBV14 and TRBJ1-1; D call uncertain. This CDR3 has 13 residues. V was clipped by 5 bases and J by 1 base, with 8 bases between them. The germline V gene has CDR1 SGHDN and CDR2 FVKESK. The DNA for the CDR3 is TGTGCCAGCAGCTTCGGACCGAACACTGAAGCTTTCTTT. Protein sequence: CASSFGPNTEAFF.

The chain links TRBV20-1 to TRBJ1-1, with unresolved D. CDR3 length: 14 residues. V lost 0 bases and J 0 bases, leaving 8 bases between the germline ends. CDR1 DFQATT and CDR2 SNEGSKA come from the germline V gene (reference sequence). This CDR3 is CSARDPSVNTEAFF. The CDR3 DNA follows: TGCAGTGCTAGAGATCCTTCGGTGAACACTGAAGCTTTCTTT.

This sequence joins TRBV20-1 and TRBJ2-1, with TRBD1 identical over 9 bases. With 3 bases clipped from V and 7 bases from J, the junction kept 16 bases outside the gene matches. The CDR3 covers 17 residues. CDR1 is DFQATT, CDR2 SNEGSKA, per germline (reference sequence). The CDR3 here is CSASLLYGTGRGNEQFF. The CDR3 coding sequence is TGCAGTGCTAGCCTTCTCTACGGGACAGGGAGAGGTAATGAGCAGTTCTTC.

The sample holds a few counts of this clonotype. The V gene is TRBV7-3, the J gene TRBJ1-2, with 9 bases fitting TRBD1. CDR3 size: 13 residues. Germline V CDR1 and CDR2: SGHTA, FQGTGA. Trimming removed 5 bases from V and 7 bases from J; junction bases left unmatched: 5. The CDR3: CASSDDRGIGYTF. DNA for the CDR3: TGTGCCAGCAGCGACGACAGGGGGATTGGCTACACCTTC.

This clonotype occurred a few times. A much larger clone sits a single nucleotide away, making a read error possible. The CDR3 here is CAGSFLELQGDSPLHF. CDR3 coding DNA: TGTGCCGGCAGTTTCCTTGAGCTTCAGGGAGATTCACCCCTCCACTTT. This chain connects TRBV12-3 or TRBV12-4 to TRBJ1-6; a weak D match, TRBD1 (5 bases). CDR3 length: 16 residues.

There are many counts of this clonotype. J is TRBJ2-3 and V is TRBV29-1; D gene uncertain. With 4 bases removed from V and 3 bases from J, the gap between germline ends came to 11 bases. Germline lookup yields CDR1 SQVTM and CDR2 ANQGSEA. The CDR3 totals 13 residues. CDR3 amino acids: CSVVKSSTDTQYF. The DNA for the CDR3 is TGCAGCGTTGTTAAAAGCAGTACAGATACGCAGTATTTT.